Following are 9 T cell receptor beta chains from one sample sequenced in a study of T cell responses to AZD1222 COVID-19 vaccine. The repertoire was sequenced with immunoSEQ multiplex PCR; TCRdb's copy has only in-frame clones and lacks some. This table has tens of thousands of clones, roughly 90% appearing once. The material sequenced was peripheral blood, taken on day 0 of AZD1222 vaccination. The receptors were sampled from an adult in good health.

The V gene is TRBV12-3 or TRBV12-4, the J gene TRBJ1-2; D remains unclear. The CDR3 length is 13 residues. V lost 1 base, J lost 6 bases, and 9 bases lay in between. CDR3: CASSLEPKDGYTF. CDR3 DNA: TGTGCCAGCAGTTTAGAGCCGAAGGATGGCTACACCTTC.

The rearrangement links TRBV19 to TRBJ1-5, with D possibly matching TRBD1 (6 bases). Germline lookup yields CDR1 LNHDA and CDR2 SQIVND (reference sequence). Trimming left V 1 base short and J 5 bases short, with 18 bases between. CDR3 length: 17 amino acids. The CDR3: CASSIGFRGARDQPQHF. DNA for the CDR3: TGTGCCAGTAGTATAGGGTTTCGGGGGGCGAGGGATCAGCCCCAGCATTTT.

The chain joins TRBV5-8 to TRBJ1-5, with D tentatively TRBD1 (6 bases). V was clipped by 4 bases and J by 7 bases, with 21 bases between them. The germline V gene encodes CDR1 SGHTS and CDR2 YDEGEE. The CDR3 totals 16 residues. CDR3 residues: CASSSWGQAVIQPQHF. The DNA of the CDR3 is TGTGCCAGCAGCAGTTGGGGGCAGGCGGTAATCCAGCCCCAGCATTTT.

This CDR3 is CASSYSENNEKLFF. In DNA, the CDR3 is TGTGCCAGCAGTTACTCGGAGAATAATGAAAAACTGTTTTTT. The chain is built from TRBV6-5 and TRBJ1-4, with D uncertain. V was pared by 0 bases and J by 4 bases, with 6 bases between. Germline loops: CDR1 MNHEY, CDR2 SVGAGI. The CDR3 covers 14 residues.

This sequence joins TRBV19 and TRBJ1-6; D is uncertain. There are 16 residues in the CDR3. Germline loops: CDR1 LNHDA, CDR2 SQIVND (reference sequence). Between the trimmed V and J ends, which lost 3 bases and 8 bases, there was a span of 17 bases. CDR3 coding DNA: TGTGCCAGTAGTATCAATTGGCAGAGAAATCATTCACCCCTCCACTTT. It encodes CASSINWQRNHSPLHF.

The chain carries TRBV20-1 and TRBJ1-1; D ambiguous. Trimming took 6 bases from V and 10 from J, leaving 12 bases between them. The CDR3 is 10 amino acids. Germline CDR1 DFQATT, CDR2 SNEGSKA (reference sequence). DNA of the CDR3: TGCAGTGCCCGGGGAATTGGAGCTTTCTTT. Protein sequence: CSARGIGAFF.

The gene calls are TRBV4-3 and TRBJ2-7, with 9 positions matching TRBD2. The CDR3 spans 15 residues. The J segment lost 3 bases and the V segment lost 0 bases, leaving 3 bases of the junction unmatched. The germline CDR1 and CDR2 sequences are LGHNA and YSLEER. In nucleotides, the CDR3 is TGCGCCAGCAGCCAAGATTCGCGGGGGGGCTACGAGCAGTACTTC. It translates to CASSQDSRGGYEQYF.

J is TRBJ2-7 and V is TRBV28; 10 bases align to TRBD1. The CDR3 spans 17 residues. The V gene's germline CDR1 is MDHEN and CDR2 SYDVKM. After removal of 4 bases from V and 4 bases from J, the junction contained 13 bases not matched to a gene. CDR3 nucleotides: TGTGCCAGCAGTTACCTAATCGGGACAGGGGATCGGTACGAGCAGTACTTC. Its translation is CASSYLIGTGDRYEQYF. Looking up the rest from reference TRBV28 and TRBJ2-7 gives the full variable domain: DVKVTQSSRYLVKRTGEKVFLECVQDMDHENMFWYRQDPGLGLRLIYFSYDVKMKEKGDIPEGYSVSREKKERFSLILESASTNQTSMYLCASSYLIGTGDRYEQYFGPGTRLTVT.

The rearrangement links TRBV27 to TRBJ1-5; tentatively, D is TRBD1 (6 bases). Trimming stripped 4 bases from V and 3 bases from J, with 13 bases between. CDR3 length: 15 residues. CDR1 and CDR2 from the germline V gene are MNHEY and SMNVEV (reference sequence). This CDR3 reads CASSSRQEANQPQHF. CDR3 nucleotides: TGTGCCAGCAGTTCCCGACAGGAAGCCAATCAGCCCCAGCATTTT.